Listed below are T cell receptor beta chains from one sample, sequenced in a study of blood T cell repertoires in COVID-19. Sequencing was performed with immunoSEQ multiplex PCR; in TCRdb, only in-frame clones are kept and a portion is missing. This sample has fewer than 500,000 clones, with more than 70% found just once. Sequenced input: PBMCs or T cells enriched from blood (not recorded which). These receptors were obtained from a man aged 25 to 40 who had recovered from COVID-19. The CDR3 runs from the conserved cysteine through the conserved F or W. D genes are given only for firm matches. The size entry is marked missing in some rows and otherwise reads once, few, many or a size class.

j_call | clone_size | v_call | cdr3_length | d_call | cdr3_nt | cdr3_aa
TRBJ1-5 | . | TRBV4-2 | 14 | . | TGTGCCAGCAGCCAAGAACAATCCAATCAGCCCCAGCATTTT | CASSQEQSNQPQHF
TRBJ1-6 | few | TRBV30 | 18 | TRBD1 | TGTGCCTGGAGTTTCCGACTCTTGGGGACAGGGGCAAATTCACCCCTCCACTTT | CAWSFRLLGTGANSPLHF
TRBJ1-2 | . | TRBV10-3 | 14 | TRBD1 | TGTGCCATCAGTATCGACAGGGCGGGCTATGGCTACACCTTC | CAISIDRAGYGYTF
TRBJ2-1 | . | TRBV5-1 | 18 | TRBD2 | TGCGCCAGCAGCCCCGGGACTAGCGGGGGACTTAGCTACAATGAGCAGTTCTTC | CASSPGTSGGLSYNEQFF
TRBJ2-5 | . | TRBV29-1 | 12 | . | TGCAGCGCGACGCCAGCCGGGGAGACCCAGTACTTC | CSATPAGETQYF
TRBJ2-6 | . | TRBV7-2 | 17 | TRBD1 | TGTGCCAGCACCCTACGACAGGGAAGGCCTGGGGCCAACGTCCTGACTTTC | CASTLRQGRPGANVLTF
TRBJ2-2 | . | TRBV9 | 18 | . | TGTGCCAGCAGCGTAGGAGGCCCCAGGGGTCCGAACACCGGGGAGCTGTTTTTT | CASSVGGPRGPNTGELFF
TRBJ2-5 | once | TRBV7-8 | 14 | TRBD1 | TGTGCCAGCAGCTTGGACAGGTACCAAGAGACCCAGTACTTC | CASSLDRYQETQYF
TRBJ1-6 | . | TRBV3-1/TRBV3-2 | 16 | TRBD1 | TGTGCCAGCAGCCCCCGGGACAGCCAGCGAAATTCACCCCTCCACTTT | CASSPRDSQRNSPLHF
TRBJ1-1 | . | TRBV29-1 | 14 | TRBD1 | TGCAGCGTTGAAGACACAGGGGTGCCCACTGAAGCTTTCTTT | CSVEDTGVPTEAFF
TRBJ2-3 | . | TRBV6-5 | 15 | TRBD1 | TGTGCCAGCAAGTCCGGTGGACAGGGCACAGATACGCAGTATTTT | CASKSGGQGTDTQYF
TRBJ1-1 | . | TRBV29-1 | 14 | TRBD1 | TGCAGCGCAACCGGGACAGGGGCGGGAACTGAAGCTTTCTTT | CSATGTGAGTEAFF
TRBJ2-1 | . | TRBV24-1 | 17 | TRBD2 | TGTGCCACCAGTGACACCTCTAGCGGGGGGGCATTCAATGAGCAGTTCTTC | CATSDTSSGGAFNEQFF
TRBJ2-2 | once | TRBV19 | 14 | . | TGTGCCAGTAGGTCCCAGGGTGGAACCGGGGAGCTGTTTTTT | CASRSQGGTGELFF
TRBJ1-2 | . | TRBV5-5 | 15 | . | TGTGCCAGCAGCTCAGGGGTCTCAGGAGTCTATGGCTACACCTTC | CASSSGVSGVYGYTF
TRBJ2-7 | . | TRBV29-1 | 14 | . | TGCAGCGTTGAAGATCGAACGGTGGGCGACGAGCAGTACTTC | CSVEDRTVGDEQYF
TRBJ1-6 | . | TRBV6-6 | 16 | TRBD1 | TGTGCCAGCAGTTACCCGGGGACAGAACTCAATTCACCCCTCCACTTT | CASSYPGTELNSPLHF
TRBJ2-1 | . | TRBV6-2/TRBV6-3 | 13 | . | TGTGCCAGCAGTTCCATTACTAGGATTGAGCAGTTCTTC | CASSSITRIEQFF
TRBJ1-1 | . | TRBV6-6 | 14 | . | TGTGCCAGCAGTCTCAGGGGCATGAACACTGAAGCTTTCTTT | CASSLRGMNTEAFF
TRBJ2-7 | . | TRBV5-3 | 15 | TRBD1 | TGTGCCAGAAGTGGGTTCGGACAGGCGAGTTACGAGCAGTACTTC | CARSGFGQASYEQYF
TRBJ2-7 | . | TRBV11-2 | 14 | . | TGTGCCAGCAGCTTATGGGGGCATCCCTACGAGCAGTACTTC | CASSLWGHPYEQYF